The present T cell receptor (beta chain) was sequenced within a study of cytomegalovirus exposure and HLA in healthy donors. This CDR3 has 11 amino acids. Trimming took off 6 bases at V and 6 bases at J, with 8 bases between the two ends. Per the germline V gene, CDR1 is ENHRY and CDR2 is SYGVKD. Study-wide points: The authors later found TCR association rates varying by HLA locus, with DRB1 most and HLA-C fewest. Altogether, some 170 TCR beta chains were recorded as cytomegalovirus-associated. The authors later found HLA-associated TCR beta chains more clonally expanded than equally common others.

13 Jbeta primers and 60 Vbeta primers were used for the PCR. Sequenced by immunoSEQ multiplex PCR; TCRdb stores in-frame clones only, minus some. The table lists about 280,000 clones, 85% to 90% of them singletons. As concerns this clone: As yet, its antigen is unknown.

The TCR originated in a young woman in good health and CMV-seronegative. The rearrangement joins TRBV10-3 to TRBJ1-1, with D uncertain. Sequenced: PBMCs. CDR3 nucleotides: TGTGCCATCAGGACTGTAGCTGAAGCTTTCTTT. It translates to CAIRTVAEAFF.